This T cell receptor (beta chain) stems from a study of control samples from healthy donors and cancer patients. The CDR3 totals 13 residues. V lost 2 bases to trimming and J lost 2 bases, with 7 bases between them. Sequencing used immunoSEQ multiplex PCR; TCRdb keeps in-frame clones, though not all of them. This table holds about 170,000 clones, roughly nine tenths found once. The sequencing sample was made of blood. This chain connects TRBV12-3 or TRBV12-4 to TRBJ2-7; D is unclear. The clonotype was recovered from a woman in her twenties or thirties in good health. CDR3 loop: CASSLHDTYEQYF. CDR3 nucleotides: TGTGCCAGCAGTTTACACGATACCTACGAGCAGTACTTC.